The clone carrying this T cell receptor beta chain occurred a few times. MiXCR was run by TCRdb on the RT-PCR reads, yielding one entry per CDR3 protein. The sample has 200,000 to 250,000 distinct CDR3 sequences, about 37% seen once. This sample was taken from a study of patients and donors after allogeneic stem cell transplantation. The CDR3 contains 14 residues. Trimming removed 2 bases from V and 8 bases from J; junction bases left unmatched: 2. Looked up from germline, CDR1 is SGHTA and CDR2 is FQGTGA. The V and J genes are TRBV7-3 and TRBJ1-6; 8 positions match TRBD1. The sequenced sample consisted of blood, either unsorted or a sorted T cell fraction (not recorded which). This clonotype was obtained from a human donor who was either an allogeneic HSCT recipient or a stem cell or donor lymphocyte infusion donor (not recorded which). It is not recorded whose cells these are; they may come from a transplant donor. The CDR3 sequence is CASSLGQGHSPLHF. The CDR3 nucleotides read TGTGCCAGCAGCTTAGGACAGGGACATTCACCCCTCCACTTT.